This T cell receptor (beta chain) is drawn from a study of blood T cell repertoires in COVID-19. Study background: The United States, Italy and Spain were the sources of the acute and convalescent COVID-19 samples. The analysed material was cDNA or gDNA that came from T cells, B-cell-depleted T cells, or PBMCs.

As originally analysed: Counts of nucleated cells, estimated from reference gene primer amplification, were obtained. The assay was immunoSEQ multiplex PCR, and TCRdb's table has in-frame clones only and misses some. That table gives V, J and clone size, and the DNA gave D and trimming. The sample has about 140,000 clones; 70% to 90% are singletons. Germline trimming cut 5 bases from V and 1 base from J; bases unmatched to any gene: 9. This CDR3 is 16 amino acids long. Germline CDR1 SGHRS, CDR2 YFSETQ. The clonotype originates from an elderly woman with acute or convalescent COVID-19. The sequenced sample was peripheral blood. The V call is TRBV5-1, the J call TRBJ1-5; TRBD1 matches 7 bases. In DNA, the CDR3 is TGCGCCAGCAGTCAACGGACAGGCACAAGCAATCAGCCCCAGCATTTT. Its protein is CASSQRTGTSNQPQHF.